This paragraph covers one TCR beta chain sequence. Antigen: not known. Before the COVID-19 pandemic, during about 2011-2019, CD4+ T cells were taken from unexposed donors. After roughly ten days of culture, CD4+ T cells were isolated. Unexposed-donor CD4+ T cells were probed with SARS-CoV-2 S/N and four cold-coronavirus spikes, cells permitting. This CDR3 is 14 amino acids long. Deletions cut 6 bases from V and 0 bases from J, with 12 bases between. The germline V gene has CDR1 SNHLY and CDR2 FYNNEI. This table comes from immunoSEQ multiplex PCR, and its TCRdb copy is limited to in-frame clones, with some not included. The sample lists 25,000 to 35,000 clones; less than 85% were seen once. This record belongs to a study of CD4 T cells in relation to SARS-CoV-2 and coronaviruses. General study findings and limits: No donor gave both pre-pandemic and post-infection samples.

This TCR was sampled from a human donor in good health. The chain employs TRBV2 and TRBJ2-7, with TRBD1 as a possible D gene (5 bases). Sequencing was performed on CD4+ T cells from PBMCs, cultured in vitro. The CDR3 DNA sequence: TGTGCCAGCAGCGACAGAAGGGGCTCCTACGAGCAGTACTTC. It codes for CASSDRRGSYEQYF.